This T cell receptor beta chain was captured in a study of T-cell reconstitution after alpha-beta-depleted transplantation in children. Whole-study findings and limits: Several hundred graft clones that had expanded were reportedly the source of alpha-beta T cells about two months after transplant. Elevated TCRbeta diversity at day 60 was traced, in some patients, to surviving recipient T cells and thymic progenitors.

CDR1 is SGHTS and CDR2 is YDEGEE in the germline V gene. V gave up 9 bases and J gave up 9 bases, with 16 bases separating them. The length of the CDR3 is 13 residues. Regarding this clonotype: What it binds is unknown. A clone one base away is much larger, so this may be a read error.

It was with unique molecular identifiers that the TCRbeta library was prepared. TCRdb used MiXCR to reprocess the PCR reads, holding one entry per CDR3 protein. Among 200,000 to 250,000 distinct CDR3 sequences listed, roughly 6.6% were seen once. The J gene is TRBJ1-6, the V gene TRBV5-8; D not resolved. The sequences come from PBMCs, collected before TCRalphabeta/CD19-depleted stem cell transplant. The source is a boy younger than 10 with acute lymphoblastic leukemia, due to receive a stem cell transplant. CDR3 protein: CAIRPQRSSPLHF. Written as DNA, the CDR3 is TGTGCCATCAGACCCCAACGCAGTTCACCCCTCCACTTT.